These 28 T cell receptor beta chains came from one sample sequenced in a study of blood T cell repertoires in COVID-19. Assay: immunoSEQ multiplex PCR; the TCRdb copy retains only in-frame clones and omits some. The table shows fewer than 350,000 clones, with 86% occurring only once. The specimen sequenced was peripheral blood. All receptors derive from a woman between 65 and 79 years old with COVID-19, enrolled during active disease.

The CDR3 sequence: CASSLTHLNYGYTF. The CDR3 bases are TGCGCCAGCAGCTTGACACACCTTAACTATGGCTACACCTTC. The chain employs TRBV5-1 and TRBJ1-2; no clear D gene. The V end was cut by 1 base, the J end by 1 base, with 8 bases between. The CDR3 contains 14 residues. Germline loops: CDR1 SGHRS, CDR2 YFSETQ.

This clone was recorded only once. J is TRBJ2-2 and V is TRBV11-3; D gene unclear. The germline V and J ends were trimmed by 0 bases and 0 bases, with 11 bases remaining between them. Germline CDR1 reads SGHNT; CDR2 reads YENEEA. CDR3 length equals 17 residues. As DNA, the CDR3 is TGTGCCAGCAGCTTAGATCTTACAGAGTCGAACACCGGGGAGCTGTTTTTT. This encodes CASSLDLTESNTGELFF.

V gene TRBV30 combines with J gene TRBJ2-7, with TRBD2 matching over 7 bases. V lost 3 bases, J lost 7 bases, and 9 bases stayed unmatched. Germline values: CDR1 GTSNPN, CDR2 SVGIG (reference sequence). This CDR3 has 13 residues. In DNA, the CDR3 is TGTGCCTGGAGGAGGGAGGGCATAAGGGAGCAGTACTTC. Protein product: CAWRREGIREQYF.

V usage is TRBV10-3 and J usage is TRBJ2-7, with D perhaps matching TRBD2 (6 bases). Germline assignment: CDR1 ENHRY and CDR2 SYGVKD. Trimming removed 4 bases from V and 3 bases from J, with 16 bases in between. CDR3 size: 15 residues. The CDR3, as DNA: TGTGCCATCAGTGGCGGACTACCTACAAACTACGAGCAGTACTTC. As protein: CAISGGLPTNYEQYF.

This clone occurred once. The rearrangement joins TRBV12-5 to TRBJ2-7; the D is unclear. Between the trimmed V and J ends, which lost 4 bases and 0 bases, there was a span of 19 bases. The germline V gene has CDR1 LGHNT and CDR2 FRNRAP. The CDR3 spans 17 residues. The CDR3 loop is CASGSDPSRGGSYEQYF. In DNA, the CDR3 is TGTGCTAGTGGTTCCGACCCTTCGCGTGGCGGCTCCTACGAGCAGTACTTC. Drawing the rest from reference TRBV12-5 and TRBJ2-7, the complete variable domain is DARVTQTPRHKVTEMGQEVTMRCQPILGHNTVFWYRQTMMQGLELLAYFRNRAPLDDSGMPKDRFSAEMPDATLATLKIQPSEPRDSAVYFCASGSDPSRGGSYEQYFGPGTRLTVT.

The genes are TRBV6-6 and TRBJ1-1; D might be TRBD1 (5 bases). Germline V gene sequence: CDR1 MNHNY, CDR2 SVGAGI (reference sequence). Trimming removed 5 bases from V and 1 base from J, with 8 bases in between. The CDR3 runs to 13 residues. CDR3 nucleotides: TGTGCCAGCAGTCTAGACAGGAACACTGAAGCTTTCTTT. It encodes CASSLDRNTEAFF.

This clone is a singleton in its sample. The chain is built from TRBV9 and TRBJ2-1, with D perhaps matching TRBD1 (6 bases). CDR1 and CDR2 (germline): SGDLS, YYNGEE. The CDR3 loop spans 16 amino acids. The V end was cut by 1 base, the J end by 0 bases, with 11 bases between. DNA of the CDR3: TGTGCCAGCAGCGTAACAGGGAGTCTCTCCTACAATGAGCAGTTCTTC. Amino acid sequence: CASSVTGSLSYNEQFF.

The V call is TRBV6-6, the J call TRBJ1-1; 7 bases map to TRBD1. Germline V gene lookup returns CDR1 MNHNY and CDR2 SVGAGI (reference sequence). The CDR3 spans 14 residues. The trim removed 6 bases at V and 4 bases at J, leaving 8 bases unmatched. CDR3 nucleotides: TGTGCCAGCAGCGACAGGGTTCAATCCACTGAAGCTTTCTTT. Residues: CASSDRVQSTEAFF.

This chain uses TRBV3-1 (or the pseudogene TRBV3-2) with TRBJ2-5; D is uncertain. V shed 0 bases and J shed 5 bases, with 4 bases lying between them. The germline V gene has CDR1 LGHDT and CDR2 YNNKEL (reference sequence). This CDR3 spans 12 amino acids. This CDR3 reads CASSQESETQYF. The CDR3 nucleotides read TGTGCCAGCAGCCAAGAATCGGAGACCCAGTACTTC.

The chain links TRBV15 to TRBJ1-5; no firm D call. The CDR3 is 16 residues long. In germline, CDR1 is LNHNV, CDR2 YYDKDF (reference sequence). With 3 bases removed from V and 2 bases from J, the gap between germline ends came to 14 bases. CDR3 in amino acids: CATSSNSDFGNQPQHF. The CDR3 coding sequence is TGTGCCACCAGCAGCAACAGTGATTTTGGCAATCAGCCCCAGCATTTT.

The chain combines TRBV28 with TRBJ2-1; D is uncertain. Trimming shortened V by 5 bases and J by 4 bases, and 12 bases separated the two germline ends. The CDR3 covers 14 residues. Germline lookup yields CDR1 MDHEN and CDR2 SYDVKM. CDR3 sequence (DNA): TGTGCCAGCAGTCCTTTCACACCGTACAATGAGCAGTTCTTC. It yields the protein CASSPFTPYNEQFF. Full variable domain (outside the CDR3, taken from reference TRBV28 and TRBJ2-1): DVKVTQSSRYLVKRTGEKVFLECVQDMDHENMFWYRQDPGLGLRLIYFSYDVKMKEKGDIPEGYSVSREKKERFSLILESASTNQTSMYLCASSPFTPYNEQFFGPGTRLTVL.

A single count supports this clone. The chain links TRBV2 to TRBJ2-5; tentatively, D is TRBD2 (6 bases). The CDR3 contains 10 residues. The germline CDR1 and CDR2 sequences are SNHLY and FYNNEI. The germline V and J ends were trimmed by 11 bases and 10 bases, with 14 bases remaining between them. CDR3 sequence: CAGGLRDQYF. The CDR3 bases are TGTGCCGGGGGACTGCGGGACCAGTACTTC. Full variable domain (missing parts from reference TRBV2 and TRBJ2-5): EPEVTQTPSHQVTQMGQEVILRCVPISNHLYFYWYRQILGQKVEFLVSFYNNEISEKSEIFDDQFSVERPDGSNFTLKIRSTKLEDSAMYFCAGGLRDQYFGPGTRLLVL.

V usage is TRBV6-5 and J usage is TRBJ2-1; 8 bases match TRBD2. J gave up 5 bases and V 10 bases, and 13 bases lay outside the gene matches. The CDR3 has 15 residues. CDR1 and CDR2 (germline): MNHEY, SVGAGI. The CDR3 here is CATATRLASHNEQFF. Here the CDR3 DNA reads TGTGCCACCGCAACAAGACTAGCGAGTCACAATGAGCAGTTCTTC.

This clone was seen a few times. The chain couples TRBV10-3 to TRBJ1-2; the D is unclear. Trimming shortened V by 5 bases and J by 10 bases, and 17 bases separated the two germline ends. Germline V gene lookup returns CDR1 ENHRY and CDR2 SYGVKD. The CDR3 sequence is 13 residues long. CDR3 region: CAISRTEKNNYTF. In DNA form, the CDR3 reads TGTGCCATCAGTAGGACTGAAAAGAATAACTACACCTTC.

The V gene is TRBV12-5, the J gene TRBJ1-1; weak D call: TRBD1 (6 bases). Germline V lookup: CDR1 LGHNT, CDR2 FRNRAP. CDR3 length: 13 residues. V lost 3 bases and J 4 bases, leaving 9 bases between the germline ends. The CDR3 DNA sequence: TGTGCTAGTGGTTTATTAGGGGGCACTGAAGCTTTCTTT. As protein: CASGLLGGTEAFF.

The chain uses TRBV11-3 and TRBJ2-5; TRBD1 agrees at 8 bases. V was clipped by 1 base and J by 2 bases; unmatched bases: 3. CDR3 size: 15 residues. The germline gives CDR1 SGHNT, CDR2 YENEEA. The CDR3 coding sequence is TGTGCCAGCAGCTTAGTAACAGGGGGGCAAGAGACCCAGTACTTC. Amino acids: CASSLVTGGQETQYF.

This sequence joins TRBV2 and TRBJ1-2; D not certain. The CDR3 has 13 amino acids. Per the germline V gene, CDR1 is SNHLY and CDR2 is FYNNEI. V gave up 4 bases and J gave up 1 base, with 7 bases separating them. The DNA of the CDR3 is TGTGCCAGCAGTGTTGTCGGTAACTATGGCTACACCTTC. This codes for CASSVVGNYGYTF.

The CDR3: CASSLNLGSTEAFF. The DNA of the CDR3 is TGTGCCAGCAGCCTTAACTTGGGCTCCACTGAAGCTTTCTTT. The chain employs TRBV6-6 and TRBJ1-1, with D hard to call. The CDR3 loop spans 14 amino acids. Germline V lookup: CDR1 MNHNY, CDR2 SVGAGI (reference sequence). Trimming left V 6 bases short and J 4 bases short, with 15 bases between.

This clone has only one observation. The chain uses TRBV27 and TRBJ1-2; TRBD1 matches at 11 bases. The V and J ends lost 3 bases and 3 bases, in that order; junction bases with no gene match: 9. Germline CDR1 and CDR2: MNHEY and SMNVEV (reference sequence). The CDR3 sequence is 17 residues long. Here the CDR3 reads CASSFSPDRGLHYGYTF. The CDR3 DNA reads as TGTGCCAGCAGTTTTTCCCCGGACAGGGGGCTACACTATGGCTACACCTTC.

This clone was counted between two and nine times. The CDR3 loop is CASSQGSPLYSGNTIYF. The DNA of the CDR3 is TGCGCCAGCAGCCAAGGAAGCCCGCTATACTCTGGAAACACCATATATTTT. The chain is built from TRBV4-1 and TRBJ1-3; D is unclear. Per germline, CDR1 MGHRA and CDR2 YSYEKL. This CDR3 is built from 17 residues. The V end was cut by 1 base, the J end by 0 bases, with 13 bases between.

CDR3 residues: CASSVTGAYSGNTIYF. DNA for the CDR3: TGTGCCAGCAGCGTCACAGGGGCCTACTCTGGAAACACCATATATTTT. This sequence joins TRBV9 and TRBJ1-3, with 7 bases matching TRBD1. The J segment lost 0 bases and the V segment lost 2 bases, leaving 5 bases of the junction unmatched. Germline V gene data show CDR1 as SGDLS and CDR2 as YYNGEE. This CDR3 spans 16 amino acids.

The chain links TRBV19 to TRBJ2-7, with 10 bases lining up with TRBD2. Trimming cost V 5 bases and J 4 bases; bases outside gene matches: 5. The germline gives CDR1 LNHDA, CDR2 SQIVND (reference sequence). The CDR3 runs to 14 residues. CDR3 protein: CASSVSGGPYEQYF. The CDR3, as DNA: TGTGCCAGTAGTGTTAGCGGGGGGCCTTACGAGCAGTACTTC.

A remark on this clone: Other DNA sequences in the sample encode the same CDR3. The chain combines TRBV24-1 with TRBJ1-5; the match to TRBD1 covers 9 bases. The CDR3 has 16 residues. The V gene's germline CDR1 is KGHDR and CDR2 SFDVKD. With 4 bases clipped from V and 2 bases from J, the junction kept 5 bases outside the gene matches. The CDR3 bases are TGTGCCACCAGTGACCCGGACAGGGGAGGCAATCAGCCCCAGCATTTT. It translates to CATSDPDRGGNQPQHF.

The V and J genes are TRBV3-1 (or the pseudogene TRBV3-2) and TRBJ1-2; D is ambiguous. Germline V lookup: CDR1 LGHDT, CDR2 YNNKEL (reference sequence). V was pared by 6 bases and J by 4 bases, with 9 bases between. CDR3 length equals 12 residues. The CDR3 region is CASSTPLYGYTF. CDR3 in DNA: TGTGCCAGCAGTACTCCCCTCTATGGCTACACCTTC.

Of note for this clone: A junction boundary mismatches the germline segment, possibly from a read error. The chain carries TRBV6-2 or TRBV6-3 and TRBJ2-2; 11 bases are a match to TRBD2. From germline, CDR1 is MNHEY and CDR2 SVGEGT. This CDR3 contains 16 residues. In DNA, the CDR3 is TGTGCCAGCAGCTCTCGGACTAGCGGGTATAGGGGGGAGCTGCTTTTT. Protein: CASSSRTSGYRGELLF.

This rearrangement joins TRBV6-1 to TRBJ2-7; D is unclear. Per the germline V gene, CDR1 is MNHNS and CDR2 is SASEGT. The CDR3 totals 14 residues. V lost 0 bases, J lost 4 bases, and 10 bases lay in between. This chain's CDR3 is CASSEAPHMYEQYF. The CDR3 DNA reads as TGTGCCAGCAGTGAAGCGCCACACATGTACGAGCAGTACTTC.

This chain uses TRBV5-1 with TRBJ1-5; TRBD1 matches at 9 bases. In germline, CDR1 is SGHRS, CDR2 YFSETQ. The CDR3 is 20 residues long. Losses at the gene ends were 4 bases for V and 2 bases for J; bases not matched to a gene: 19. CDR3 sequence reads: CASSLLISRDREICNQPQHF. The CDR3, as DNA: TGCGCCAGCAGCCTTCTCATTTCCCGGGACAGGGAAATATGCAATCAGCCCCAGCATTTT.

This clone is a singleton in its sample. This chain links TRBV30 with TRBJ2-7; D ambiguous. The CDR3 has 11 residues. The V gene lost 0 bases and the J gene lost 6 bases, with 6 bases spanning the gap. Germline CDR1 reads GTSNPN; CDR2 reads SVGIG (reference sequence). CDR3 in DNA: TGTGCCTGGAGTGTCCGGAGCGAGCAGTACTTC. Residues: CAWSVRSEQYF.